This T cell receptor beta chain was documented in a study of Ad26.COV2.S vaccination and SARS-CoV-2 variants. Only in-frame clones appear in the TCRdb table, and some are missing; sequencing was by immunoSEQ multiplex PCR. The table includes 200,000 to 300,000 clones, about 83% detected once. The germline V and J ends were trimmed by 0 bases and 3 bases, with 12 bases remaining between them. CDR3 size: 16 residues. Per the germline V gene, CDR1 is MGHRA and CDR2 is YSYEKL. Documented treatment: around 19 received Ad26.COV2.S at low or high dose, single or two shots; about 5 received placebo; per-sample allocation not given. Sampling took place 63 days after the first vaccine or placebo injection.

The rearrangement joins TRBV4-1 to TRBJ2-1, with a possible D match to TRBD2 (6 bases). The source is a person aged 18-60 years who received the Ad26.COV2.S COVID-19 vaccine or a placebo. The sequencing used peripheral blood, collected in a trial of Ad26.COV2.S vaccine versus placebo. The CDR3 spells CASSQDNPGVYNEQFF. The CDR3, as DNA: TGCGCCAGCAGCCAAGATAATCCGGGAGTCTACAATGAGCAGTTCTTC.